This TCR beta chain was recorded in a study of cytomegalovirus exposure and HLA in healthy donors. CDR1 is MDHEN and CDR2 is SYDVKM in the germline V gene. J lost 9 bases, V lost 1 base, and 5 bases had no gene match. This CDR3 comprises 14 residues. PCR used 60 Vbeta primers and 13 Jbeta primers. Generated by immunoSEQ multiplex PCR, the TCRdb table keeps only in-frame clones and is missing some. Counted here are about 200,000 clones, more than 65% occurring once; the ten biggest clones make up around 3.6%. This sequence joins TRBV28 and TRBJ2-1, with 8 bases fitting TRBD2. The receptor was isolated from a man aged 40-50 years in good health and CMV-seropositive. The source material was PBMCs. CDR3 sequence: CASSLFGRALEQFF. The CDR3 nucleotides are TGTGCCAGCAGTTTATTCGGGAGGGCCCTTGAGCAGTTCTTC.